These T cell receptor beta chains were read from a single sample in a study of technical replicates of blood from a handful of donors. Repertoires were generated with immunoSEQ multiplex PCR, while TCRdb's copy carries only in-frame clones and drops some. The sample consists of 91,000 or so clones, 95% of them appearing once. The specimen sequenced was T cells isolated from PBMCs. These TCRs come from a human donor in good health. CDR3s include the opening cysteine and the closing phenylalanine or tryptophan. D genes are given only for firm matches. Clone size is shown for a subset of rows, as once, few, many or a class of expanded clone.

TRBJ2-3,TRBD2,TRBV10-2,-,CASSLAGGEDTQYF,TGCGCCAGCTCACTAGCGGGAGGTGAGGATACGCAGTATTTT
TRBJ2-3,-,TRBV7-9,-,CASSLAMTTRTDTQYF,TGTGCCAGCAGCTTAGCCATGACTACCCGCACAGATACGCAGTATTTT
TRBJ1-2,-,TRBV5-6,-,CASSLASSPGGYTF,TGTGCCAGCAGCTTGGCGTCCTCCCCCGGGGGCTACACCTTC
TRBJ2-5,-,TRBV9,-,CASSVGPGGQYQETQYF,TGTGCCAGCAGCGTAGGGCCAGGGGGGCAGTACCAAGAGACCCAGTACTTC
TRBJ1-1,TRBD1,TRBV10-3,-,CATGRTGGTEAFF,TGTGCCACAGGACGGACAGGGGGCACTGAAGCTTTCTTT
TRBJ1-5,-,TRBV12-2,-,CASRPTGEEQPQHF,TGTGCAAGTCGCCCCACGGGGGAGGAACAGCCCCAGCATTTT
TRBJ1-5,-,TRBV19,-,CASNQESNQPQHF,TGTGCCAGTAATCAGGAATCGAATCAGCCCCAGCATTTT
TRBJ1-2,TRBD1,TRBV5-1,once,CASSNRDRGPRGYGYTF,TGCGCCAGCAGCAACCGGGACAGGGGTCCGCGGGGGTATGGCTACACCTTC
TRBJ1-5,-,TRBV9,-,CASSVLGANQPQHF,TGTGCCAGCAGCGTACTAGGTGCGAATCAGCCCCAGCATTTT
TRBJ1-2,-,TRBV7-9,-,CASSGFDRGYGYTF,TGTGCCAGCAGCGGGTTTGATAGGGGATATGGCTACACCTTC
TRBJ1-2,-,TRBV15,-,CATSRDYRASGYTF,TGTGCCACCAGCAGAGATTACAGGGCGTCCGGCTACACCTTC
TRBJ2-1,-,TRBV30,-,CAWNLGGAHNEQFF,TGTGCCTGGAACCTGGGGGGGGCCCACAATGAGCAGTTCTTC
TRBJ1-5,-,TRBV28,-,CASSETTASYQPQHF,TGTGCCAGCAGTGAAACGACAGCATCCTATCAGCCCCAGCATTTT
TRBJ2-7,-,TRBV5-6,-,CASSLGELTNYEQYF,TGTGCCAGCAGCTTGGGGGAGCTTACCAACTACGAGCAGTACTTC
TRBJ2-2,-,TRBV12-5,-,CASGLVAARGNTGELFF,TGTGCTAGTGGTTTGGTAGCGGCAAGAGGGAACACCGGGGAGCTGTTTTTT
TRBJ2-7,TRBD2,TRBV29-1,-,CSVGLAGEQYF,TGCAGCGTTGGACTAGCGGGCGAGCAGTACTTC
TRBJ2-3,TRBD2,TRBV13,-,CASSSGTSVWDTQYF,TGTGCCAGCAGCTCCGGGACTAGCGTTTGGGATACGCAGTATTTT
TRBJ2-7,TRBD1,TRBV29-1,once,CSVAPLPGTVGYEQYF,TGCAGCGTTGCCCCCCTTCCGGGGACAGTAGGCTACGAGCAGTACTTC
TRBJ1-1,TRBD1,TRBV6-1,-,CATPRDRGPGTEAFF,TGTGCCACGCCACGGGACAGGGGGCCGGGGACTGAAGCTTTCTTT
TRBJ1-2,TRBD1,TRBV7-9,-,CASSLETGSHTF,TGTGCCAGCAGCTTAGAGACAGGGAGCCACACCTTC
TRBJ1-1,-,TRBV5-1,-,CASSRREYGTEAFF,TGCGCCAGCAGCCGCAGGGAATATGGCACTGAAGCTTTCTTT
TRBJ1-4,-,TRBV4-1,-,CASSQYSNEKLFF,TGCGCCAGCAGCCAATATAGTAATGAAAAACTGTTTTTT
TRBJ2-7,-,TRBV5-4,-,CASSHRGGTYEQYF,TGTGCCAGCAGCCACAGGGGAGGCACCTACGAGCAGTACTTC
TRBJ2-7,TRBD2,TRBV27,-,CATARLAGIYEQYF,TGTGCCACGGCGAGGCTAGCGGGGATCTACGAGCAGTACTTC
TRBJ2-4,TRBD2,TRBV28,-,CASSLFPSGTYKNIQYF,TGTGCCAGCAGTTTATTTCCTAGCGGGACCTACAAAAACATTCAGTACTTC
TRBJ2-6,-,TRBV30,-,CAWSVGGSGANVLTF,TGTGCCTGGAGTGTAGGAGGATCGGGGGCCAACGTCCTGACTTTC
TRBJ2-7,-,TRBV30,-,CAWSVETTNSYEQYF,TGTGCCTGGAGTGTGGAGACTACGAACTCCTACGAGCAGTACTTC
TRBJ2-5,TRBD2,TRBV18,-,CASSQAGGPETQYF,TGTGCCAGCTCACAGGCGGGAGGCCCAGAGACCCAGTACTTC
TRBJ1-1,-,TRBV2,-,CASTSRPQGSNTEAFF,TGTGCCAGCACCTCCCGCCCCCAGGGCTCGAACACTGAAGCTTTCTTT
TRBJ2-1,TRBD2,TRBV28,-,CASSFSGLVNNEQFF,TGTGCCAGCAGTTTCTCCGGACTAGTGAACAATGAGCAGTTCTTC
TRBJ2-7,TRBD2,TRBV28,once,CASWTSGSYEQYF,TGTGCCAGCTGGACTAGCGGTTCCTACGAGCAGTACTTC
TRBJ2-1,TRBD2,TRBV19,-,CASSPRLAGGPSYNEQFF,TGTGCCAGTAGCCCCAGACTAGCGGGGGGCCCCTCCTACAATGAGCAGTTCTTC
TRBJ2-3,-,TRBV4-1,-,CASSQEWSQGDFTDTQYF,TGCGCCAGCAGCCAAGAGTGGTCACAGGGCGATTTCACAGATACGCAGTATTTT
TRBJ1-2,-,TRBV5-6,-,CASSLNPISGYTF,TGTGCCAGCAGCTTGAACCCGATTAGCGGCTACACCTTC
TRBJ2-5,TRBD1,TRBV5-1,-,CASSFGTGGKETQYF,TGCGCCAGCAGCTTCGGGACAGGGGGTAAAGAGACCCAGTACTTC
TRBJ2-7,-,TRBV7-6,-,CASSPLAGSKSYEQYF,TGTGCCAGCAGCCCCCTTGCGGGGAGCAAATCCTACGAGCAGTACTTC
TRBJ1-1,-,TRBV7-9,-,CASSFGLGSGNTEAFF,TGTGCCAGCAGCTTCGGGTTGGGTTCCGGCAACACTGAAGCTTTCTTT
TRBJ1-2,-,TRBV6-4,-,CAGSDSTGYGYTF,TGTGCCGGCAGTGACTCTACAGGGTACGGCTACACCTTC
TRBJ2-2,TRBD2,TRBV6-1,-,CASGGDTGELFF,TGTGCCAGCGGGGGGGACACCGGGGAGCTGTTTTTT
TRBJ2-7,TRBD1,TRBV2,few,CASRRRTGSSSYEQYF,TGTGCCAGCAGGAGGAGGACAGGGTCTTCCTCCTACGAGCAGTACTTC
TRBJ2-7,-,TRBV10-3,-,CAISGDRQTYEQYF,TGTGCCATCAGCGGCGACAGGCAAACCTACGAGCAGTACTTC
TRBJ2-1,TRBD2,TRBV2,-,CASGGLAWDEQFF,TGTGCCAGCGGGGGACTAGCGTGGGATGAGCAGTTCTTC
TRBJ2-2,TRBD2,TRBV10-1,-,CASSEVVAGAATGELFF,TGCGCCAGCAGTGAGGTGGTAGCGGGAGCTGCAACCGGGGAGCTGTTTTTT
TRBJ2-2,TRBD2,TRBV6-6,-,CASRPRTSSGELFF,TGTGCCAGCAGGCCCAGGACTAGTTCCGGGGAGCTGTTTTTT
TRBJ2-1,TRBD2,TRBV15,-,CATSRHSGSGYNEQFF,TGTGCCACCAGCAGACATAGCGGGAGTGGGTACAATGAGCAGTTCTTC
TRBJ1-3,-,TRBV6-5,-,CASRISGIGGNTIYF,TGTGCCAGCAGAATATCAGGGATAGGTGGAAACACCATATATTTT
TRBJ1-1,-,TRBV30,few,CAWSPGGNTEAFF,TGTGCCTGGAGTCCCGGGGGGAACACTGAAGCTTTCTTT
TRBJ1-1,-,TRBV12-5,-,CASGLVQTEEAFF,TGTGCTAGTGGTTTGGTACAAACAGAAGAAGCTTTCTTT
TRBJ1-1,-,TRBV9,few,CASSVAENTEAFF,TGTGCCAGCAGCGTCGCAGAGAACACTGAAGCTTTCTTT
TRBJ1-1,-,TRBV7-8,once,CASSLGGVNTEAFF,TGTGCCAGCAGCTTGGGGGGGGTGAACACTGAAGCTTTCTTT
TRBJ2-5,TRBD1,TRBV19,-,CASSIGQGAETQYF,TGTGCCAGTAGTATTGGACAGGGCGCGGAGACCCAGTACTTC
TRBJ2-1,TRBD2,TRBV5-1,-,CASSLGLAGVNEQFF,TGCGCCAGCAGCTTGGGACTAGCGGGAGTAAATGAGCAGTTCTTC
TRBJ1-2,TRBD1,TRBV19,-,CASRVLFGTGRDGYTF,TGTGCCAGTAGGGTGCTTTTTGGGACAGGGAGGGATGGCTACACCTTC
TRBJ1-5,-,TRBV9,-,CASSPGTNSNQPQHF,TGTGCCAGCAGCCCCGGGACAAATAGCAATCAGCCCCAGCATTTT